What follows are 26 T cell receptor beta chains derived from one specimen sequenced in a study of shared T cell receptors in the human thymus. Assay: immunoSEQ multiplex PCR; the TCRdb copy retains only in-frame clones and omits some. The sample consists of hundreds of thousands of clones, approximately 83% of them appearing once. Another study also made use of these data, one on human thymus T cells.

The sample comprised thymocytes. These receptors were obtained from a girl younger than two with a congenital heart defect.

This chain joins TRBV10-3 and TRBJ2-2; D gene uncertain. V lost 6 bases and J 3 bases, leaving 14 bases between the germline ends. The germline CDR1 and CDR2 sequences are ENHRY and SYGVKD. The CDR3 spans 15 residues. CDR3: CAISRTEPDTGELFF. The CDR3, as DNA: TGTGCCATCAGCCGAACAGAACCGGACACCGGGGAGCTGTTTTTT.

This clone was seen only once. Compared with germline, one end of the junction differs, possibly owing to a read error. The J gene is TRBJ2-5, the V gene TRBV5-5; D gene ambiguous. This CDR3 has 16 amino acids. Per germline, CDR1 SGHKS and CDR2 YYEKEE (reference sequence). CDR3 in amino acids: CASSLVELAYQGTQYF. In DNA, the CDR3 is TGTGCCAGCAGCTTAGTAGAGTTAGCCTACCAAGGGACCCAGTACTTC. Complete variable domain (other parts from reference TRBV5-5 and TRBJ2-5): DAGVTQSPTHLIKTRGQQVTLRCSPISGHKSVSWYQQVLGQGPQFIFQYYEKEERGRGNFPDRFSARQFPNYSSELNVNALLLGDSALYLCASSLVELAYQGTQYFGPGTRLLVL.

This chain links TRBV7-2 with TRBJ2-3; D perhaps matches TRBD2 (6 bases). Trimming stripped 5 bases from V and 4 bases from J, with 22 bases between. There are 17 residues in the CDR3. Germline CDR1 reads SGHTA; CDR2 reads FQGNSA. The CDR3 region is CASSPPIGGVISDTQYF. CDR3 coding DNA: TGTGCCAGCAGCCCGCCTATTGGCGGGGTCATTTCAGATACGCAGTATTTT.

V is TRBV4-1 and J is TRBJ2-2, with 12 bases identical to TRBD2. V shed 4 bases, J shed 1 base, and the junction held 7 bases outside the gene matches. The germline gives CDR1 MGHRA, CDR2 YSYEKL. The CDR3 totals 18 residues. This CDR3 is CASSLYLTSGGNTGELFF. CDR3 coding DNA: TGCGCCAGCAGCCTATATTTGACTAGCGGGGGGAACACCGGGGAGCTGTTTTTT.

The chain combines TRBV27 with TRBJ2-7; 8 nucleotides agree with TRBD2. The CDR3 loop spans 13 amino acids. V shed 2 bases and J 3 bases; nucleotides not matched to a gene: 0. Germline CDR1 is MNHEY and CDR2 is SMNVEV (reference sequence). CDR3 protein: CASSLRGGYEQYF. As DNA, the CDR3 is TGTGCCAGCAGTTTACGGGGGGGCTACGAGCAGTACTTC.

CDR3 nucleotides: TGTGCCAGTAGTATAGGGACAGCGGGCAATCAGCCCCAGCATTTT. Translated, it gives CASSIGTAGNQPQHF. This rearrangement joins TRBV19 to TRBJ1-5; TRBD1 is a possible D gene (6 bases). This CDR3 comprises 15 residues. V lost 1 base and J lost 2, with 9 bases in between. Germline lookup yields CDR1 LNHDA and CDR2 SQIVND (reference sequence).

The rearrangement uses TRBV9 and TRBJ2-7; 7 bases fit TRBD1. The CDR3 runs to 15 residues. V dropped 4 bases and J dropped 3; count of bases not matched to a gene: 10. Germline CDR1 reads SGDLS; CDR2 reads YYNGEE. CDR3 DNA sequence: TGTGCCAGCAGCTCCCCGACAGGGACCAACTACGAGCAGTACTTC. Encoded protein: CASSSPTGTNYEQYF.

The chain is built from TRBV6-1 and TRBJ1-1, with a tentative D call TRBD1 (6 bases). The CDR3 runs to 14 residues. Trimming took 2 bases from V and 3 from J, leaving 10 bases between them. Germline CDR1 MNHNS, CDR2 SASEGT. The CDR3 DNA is TGTGCCAGCAGTGAAACTACAGGGCACACTGAAGCTTTCTTT. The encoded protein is CASSETTGHTEAFF.

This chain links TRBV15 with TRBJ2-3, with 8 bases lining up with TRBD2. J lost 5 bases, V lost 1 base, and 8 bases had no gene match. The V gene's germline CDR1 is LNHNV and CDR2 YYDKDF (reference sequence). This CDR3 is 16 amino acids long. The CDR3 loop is CATSRGTGGAVDTQYF. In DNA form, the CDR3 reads TGTGCCACCAGCAGAGGTACCGGGGGGGCCGTAGATACGCAGTATTTT. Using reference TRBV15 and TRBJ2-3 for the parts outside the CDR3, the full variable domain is DAMVIQNPRYQVTQFGKPVTLSCSQTLNHNVMYWYQQKSSQAPKLLFHYYDKDFNNEADTPDNFQSRRPNTSFCFLDIRSPGLGDTAMYLCATSRGTGGAVDTQYFGPGTRLTVL.

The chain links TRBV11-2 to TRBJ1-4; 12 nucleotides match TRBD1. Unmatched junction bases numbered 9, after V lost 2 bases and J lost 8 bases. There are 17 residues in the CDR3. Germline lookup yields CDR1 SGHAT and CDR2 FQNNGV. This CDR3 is CASSLFGTGGGGEKLFF. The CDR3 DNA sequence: TGTGCCAGCAGCTTATTTGGGACAGGGGGCGGAGGAGAAAAACTGTTTTTT.

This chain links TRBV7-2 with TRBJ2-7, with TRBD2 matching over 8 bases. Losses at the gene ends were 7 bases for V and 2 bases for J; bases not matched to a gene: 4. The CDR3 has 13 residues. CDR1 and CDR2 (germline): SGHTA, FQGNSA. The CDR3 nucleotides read TGTGCCAGCACCGGGGGGGGCACCTACGAGCAGTACTTC. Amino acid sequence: CASTGGGTYEQYF.

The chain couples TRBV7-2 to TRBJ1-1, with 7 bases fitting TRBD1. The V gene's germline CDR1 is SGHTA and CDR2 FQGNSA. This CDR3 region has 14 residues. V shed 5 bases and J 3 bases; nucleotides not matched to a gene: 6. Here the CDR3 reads CASSHRGGDTEAFF. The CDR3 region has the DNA TGTGCCAGCAGCCACAGGGGAGGAGACACTGAAGCTTTCTTT.

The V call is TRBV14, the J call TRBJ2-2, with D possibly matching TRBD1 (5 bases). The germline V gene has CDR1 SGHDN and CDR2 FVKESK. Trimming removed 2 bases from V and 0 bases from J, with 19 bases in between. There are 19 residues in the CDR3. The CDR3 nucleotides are TGTGCCAGCAGCCAAAACGGACACCCCAAAATCCCGAACACCGGGGAGCTGTTTTTT. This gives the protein CASSQNGHPKIPNTGELFF.

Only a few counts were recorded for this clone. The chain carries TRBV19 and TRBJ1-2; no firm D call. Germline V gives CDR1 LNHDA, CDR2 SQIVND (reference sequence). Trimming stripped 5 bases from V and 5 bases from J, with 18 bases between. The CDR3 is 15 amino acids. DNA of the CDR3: TGTGCCAGTAGTCCCCCGGGGTCAACGTTGTATGGCTACACCTTC. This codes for CASSPPGSTLYGYTF.

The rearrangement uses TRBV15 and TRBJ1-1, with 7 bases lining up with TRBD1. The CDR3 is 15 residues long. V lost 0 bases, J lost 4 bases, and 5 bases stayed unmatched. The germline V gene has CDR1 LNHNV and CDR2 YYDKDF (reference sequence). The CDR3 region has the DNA TGTGCCACCAGCAGAGAGCGACAGGGCGGCACTGAAGCTTTCTTT. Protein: CATSRERQGGTEAFF.

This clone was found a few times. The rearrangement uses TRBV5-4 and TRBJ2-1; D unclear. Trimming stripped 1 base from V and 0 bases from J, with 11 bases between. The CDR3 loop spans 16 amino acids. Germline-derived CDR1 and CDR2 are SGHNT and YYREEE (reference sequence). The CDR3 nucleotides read TGTGCCAGCAGCTTGCCCAATCAAGCCTCCTACAATGAGCAGTTCTTC. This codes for CASSLPNQASYNEQFF.

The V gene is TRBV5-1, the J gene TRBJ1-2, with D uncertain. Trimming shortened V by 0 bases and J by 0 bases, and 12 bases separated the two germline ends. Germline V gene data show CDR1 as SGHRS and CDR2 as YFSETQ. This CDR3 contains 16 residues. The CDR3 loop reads CASSLASGVANYGYTF. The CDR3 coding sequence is TGCGCCAGCAGCTTGGCTTCCGGGGTCGCTAACTATGGCTACACCTTC.

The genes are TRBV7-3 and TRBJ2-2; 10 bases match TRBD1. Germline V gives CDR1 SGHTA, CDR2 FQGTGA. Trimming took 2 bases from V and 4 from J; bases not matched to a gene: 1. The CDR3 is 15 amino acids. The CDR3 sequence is CASSLGTGATGELFF. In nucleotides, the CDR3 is TGTGCCAGCAGCTTAGGGACAGGGGCCACCGGGGAGCTGTTTTTT.

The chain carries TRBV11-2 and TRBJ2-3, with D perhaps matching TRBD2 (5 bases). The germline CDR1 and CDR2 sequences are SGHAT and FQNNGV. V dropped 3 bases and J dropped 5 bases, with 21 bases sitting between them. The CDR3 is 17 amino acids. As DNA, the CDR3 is TGTGCCAGCAGCTTTCCTGAGGGTCCGGACCGACGAGATACGCAGTATTTT. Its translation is CASSFPEGPDRRDTQYF. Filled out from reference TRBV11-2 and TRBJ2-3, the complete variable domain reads EAGVAQSPRYKIIEKRQSVAFWCNPISGHATLYWYQQILGQGPKLLIQFQNNGVVDDSQLPKDRFSAERLKGVDSTLKIQPAKLEDSAVYLCASSFPEGPDRRDTQYFGPGTRLTVL.

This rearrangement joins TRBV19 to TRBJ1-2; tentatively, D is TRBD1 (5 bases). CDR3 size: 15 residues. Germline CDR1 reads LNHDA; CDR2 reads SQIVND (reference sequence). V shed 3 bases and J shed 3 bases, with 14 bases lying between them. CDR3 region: CASSIAGVKYYGYTF. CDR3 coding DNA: TGTGCCAGTAGTATTGCGGGGGTGAAGTACTATGGCTACACCTTC.

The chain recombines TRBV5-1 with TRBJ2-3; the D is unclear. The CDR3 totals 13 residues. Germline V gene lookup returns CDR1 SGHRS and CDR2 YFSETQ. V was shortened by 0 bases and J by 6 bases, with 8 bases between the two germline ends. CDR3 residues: CASSLEVRDTQYF. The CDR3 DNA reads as TGCGCCAGCAGCTTGGAAGTCCGGGATACGCAGTATTTT.

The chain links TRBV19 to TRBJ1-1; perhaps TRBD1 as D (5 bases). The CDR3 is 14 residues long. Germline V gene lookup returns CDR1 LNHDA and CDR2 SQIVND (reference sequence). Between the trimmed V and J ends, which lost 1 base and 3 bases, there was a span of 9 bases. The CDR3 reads CASSIVGPDTEAFF. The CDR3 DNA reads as TGTGCCAGTAGTATAGTGGGGCCCGACACTGAAGCTTTCTTT.

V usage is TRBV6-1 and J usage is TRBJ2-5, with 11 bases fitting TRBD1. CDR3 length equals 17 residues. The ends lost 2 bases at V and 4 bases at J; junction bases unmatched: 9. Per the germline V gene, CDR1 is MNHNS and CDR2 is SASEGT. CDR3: CASSEIGQGAERETQYF. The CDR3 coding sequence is TGTGCCAGCAGTGAAATAGGACAGGGGGCAGAGAGAGAGACCCAGTACTTC.

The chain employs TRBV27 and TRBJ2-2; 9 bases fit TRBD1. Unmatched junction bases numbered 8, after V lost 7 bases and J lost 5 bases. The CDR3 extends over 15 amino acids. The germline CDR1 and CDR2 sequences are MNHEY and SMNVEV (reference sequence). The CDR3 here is CASNSGQGPTGELFF. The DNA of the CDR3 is TGTGCCAGCAATTCAGGACAGGGGCCAACCGGGGAGCTGTTTTTT.

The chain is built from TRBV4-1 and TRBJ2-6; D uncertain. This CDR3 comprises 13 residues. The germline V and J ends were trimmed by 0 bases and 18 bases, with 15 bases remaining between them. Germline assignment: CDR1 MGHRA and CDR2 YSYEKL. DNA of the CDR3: TGCGCCAGCAGCCAAGAGCGGAAGGCATTCCCGACTTTC. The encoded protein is CASSQERKAFPTF.

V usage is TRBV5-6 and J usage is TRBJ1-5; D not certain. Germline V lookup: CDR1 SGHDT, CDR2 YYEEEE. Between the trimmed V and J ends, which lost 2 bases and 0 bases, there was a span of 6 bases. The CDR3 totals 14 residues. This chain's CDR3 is CASSLQNSNQPQHF. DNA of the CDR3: TGTGCCAGCAGCTTACAAAATAGCAATCAGCCCCAGCATTTT.